The 30 T cell receptor beta chains in this list originate from one sample, sequenced in a study of CD8 T cells in ankylosing spondylitis. TCRdb reprocessed the 5' RACE reads with MiXCR, giving one entry per CDR3 protein. The sample contains around 120,000 distinct CDR3 sequences, about 24% of which appear only once. The sample consisted of synovial fluid, either unsorted or a sorted T cell fraction (not recorded which). The receptors stem from a male donor with ankylosing spondylitis.

The sample holds a few counts of this clonotype. The rearrangement joins TRBV20-1 to TRBJ2-7; 10 nucleotides match TRBD2. CDR1 DFQATT and CDR2 SNEGSKA come from the germline V gene (reference sequence). J gave up 5 bases and V 0 bases, and 7 bases lay outside the gene matches. The CDR3 contains 15 residues. Here the CDR3 DNA reads TGCAGTGCTAGAGATCCACTAGCGGGAAAGGACGAGCAGTACGTC. Its translation is CSARDPLAGKDEQYV.

This clonotype came up a few times. The V call is TRBV7-2, the J call TRBJ2-2; no clear D gene. CDR3 length equals 16 residues. V shed 3 bases and J shed 0 bases, with 11 bases lying between them. Germline V gene data show CDR1 as SGHTA and CDR2 as FQGNSA. CDR3 sequence reads: CASSFGLPPNTGELFF. DNA for the CDR3: TGTGCCAGCAGCTTTGGGCTACCCCCGAACACCGGGGAGCTGTTTTTT.

This clonotype has just a few counts. The gene calls are TRBV10-2 and TRBJ2-1; TRBD1 matches at 7 bases. This CDR3 spans 15 amino acids. Per the germline V gene, CDR1 is WSHSY and CDR2 is SAAADI. V was pared by 7 bases and J by 6 bases, with 12 bases of the junction left unmatched. CDR3 in amino acids: CASTTTGTDFNEQFF. As DNA, the CDR3 is TGCGCCAGCACTACCACCGGGACAGATTTCAATGAGCAGTTCTTC.

Comments on this clonotype: A junction end diverges from the germline sequence, so it may reflect a read error. The J gene is TRBJ2-1, the V gene TRBV5-6; 12 bases map to TRBD2. This CDR3 has 12 residues. Germline loops: CDR1 SGHDT, CDR2 YYEEEE. The chain's CDR3 is CASSLTSGSSVF. CDR3 sequence (DNA): TGTGCCAGCAGTCTGACTAGCGGGAGCTCGGTCTTC.

The rearrangement uses TRBV12-3 or TRBV12-4 and TRBJ2-1; D is uncertain. Deletions cut 3 bases from V and 3 bases from J, with 12 bases between. This CDR3 has 15 amino acids. The CDR3 region is CASSFRVPNYNEQFF. CDR3 nucleotides: TGTGCCAGCAGTTTCCGGGTCCCGAACTACAATGAGCAGTTCTTC.

This chain connects TRBV12-3 or TRBV12-4 to TRBJ2-2; D ambiguous. There are 12 residues in the CDR3. V gave up 6 bases and J gave up 5 bases, with 7 bases separating them. CDR3 nucleotide sequence: TGTGCCAGCAGAATCCATACCGGGGAGCTGTTTTTT. Encoded protein: CASRIHTGELFF.

The chain has TRBV9 and TRBJ2-2, with 12 bases identical to TRBD1. V gave up 3 bases and J gave up 0 bases; unmatched junction bases: 6. The germline gives CDR1 SGDLS, CDR2 YYNGEE. The length of the CDR3 is 18 residues. The CDR3 spells CASSAGTGGSANTGELFF. As DNA, the CDR3 is TGTGCCAGCAGCGCGGGGACAGGGGGCTCAGCGAACACCGGGGAGCTGTTTTTT.

This clonotype was counted between two and nine times. This chain uses TRBV7-9 with TRBJ2-7; D ambiguous. Deletions cut 3 bases from V and 0 bases from J, with 6 bases between. The CDR3 covers 13 residues. Germline lookup yields CDR1 SEHNR and CDR2 FQNEAQ (reference sequence). The CDR3 here is CASSLPFSYEQYV. CDR3 DNA sequence: TGTGCCAGCAGCTTGCCCTTCTCCTACGAGCAGTACGTC.

In this sample, this clonotype turned up many times. V and J are TRBV29-1 and TRBJ2-3, with D possibly being TRBD1 or TRBD2 (6 bases each). Per the germline V gene, CDR1 is SQVTM and CDR2 is ANQGSEA. The CDR3 runs 17 residues. Trimming took 4 bases from V and 2 from J, leaving 22 bases between them. CDR3 bases: TGCAGCGTTGCAGGGGACGCGGGGCTAGCGCACACAGATACGCAGTATTTT. Protein product: CSVAGDAGLAHTDTQYF.

The chain joins TRBV21-1 to TRBJ1-6; the DNA was not used to check the table's D call, TRBD1. TRBV21-1 represents a pseudogene. The CDR3 runs 19 residues. The CDR3 sequence is CASSKVRDNHYSYNSPLHF. CDR3 in DNA: TGTGCCAGCAGCAAAGTAAGGGACAACCATTACTCCTATAATTCACCCCTCCACTTT.

This clonotype was recorded only once. The CDR3 loop reads CASSPTRGVISGANVLTF. The CDR3 DNA follows: TGTGCCAGCAGCCCGACCCGGGGGGTAATCTCTGGGGCCAACGTCCTGACTTTC. J is TRBJ2-6 and V is TRBV6-2 or TRBV6-3; 7 nucleotides line up with TRBD2. Losses at the gene ends were 6 bases for V and 0 bases for J; bases not matched to a gene: 11. The CDR3 totals 18 residues. The germline gives CDR1 MNHEY, CDR2 SVGEGT.

The table lists this clonotype with a few counts. The V call is TRBV24-1, the J call TRBJ1-1; D may be TRBD1 (6 bases). Trimming left V 5 bases short and J 10 bases short, with 22 bases between. Germline assignment: CDR1 KGHDR and CDR2 SFDVKD. The CDR3 runs to 15 residues. As DNA, the CDR3 is TGTGCCACCAGTGCTTCGGGACACCCCTCAGGAGGAGCTTTCTTT. This sequence encodes CATSASGHPSGGAFF.

The gene calls are TRBV15 and TRBJ2-4; 8 nucleotides agree with TRBD1. The trim removed 0 bases at V and 9 bases at J, leaving 7 bases unmatched. CDR1 LNHNV and CDR2 YYDKDF come from the germline V gene (reference sequence). This CDR3 is 15 amino acids long. The CDR3 DNA follows: TGTGCCACCAGCAGAGATGTCGGACAGGGTATCATTCAGTACTTC. It encodes CATSRDVGQGIIQYF.

The chain carries TRBV20-1 and TRBJ2-7; 9 bases match TRBD1. Losses at the gene ends were 2 bases for V and 3 bases for J; bases not matched to a gene: 5. CDR3 length: 14 amino acids. The germline gives CDR1 DFQATT, CDR2 SNEGSKA (reference sequence). The CDR3 DNA reads as TGCAGTGCTAGACCGGGGACAGGGATCTACGAGCAGTACTTC. It codes for CSARPGTGIYEQYF.

J is TRBJ2-3 and V is TRBV6-1, with D perhaps matching TRBD2 (5 bases). Per the germline V gene, CDR1 is MNHNS and CDR2 is SASEGT. Trimming cost V 8 bases and J 8 bases, with 5 bases left between them. The CDR3 is 9 residues long. The CDR3 loop is CASGGTQYF. As DNA, the CDR3 is TGTGCCAGCGGAGGTACGCAGTATTTT.

V is TRBV4-2 and J is TRBJ1-6; D gene unclear. The CDR3 covers 18 residues. Between the trimmed V and J ends, which lost 0 bases and 0 bases, there was a span of 12 bases. CDR1 LGHNA and CDR2 YNFKEQ come from the germline V gene. CDR3 nucleotides: TGTGCCAGCAGCCAAGATGGTCTGAGTAACTCCTATAATTCACCCCTCCACTTT. This codes for CASSQDGLSNSYNSPLHF.

This clonotype was found many times. V and J are TRBV10-3 and TRBJ2-1; no clear D gene. Germline CDR1 and CDR2: ENHRY and SYGVKD. There are 12 residues in the CDR3. Trimming shortened V by 2 bases and J by 10 bases, and 9 bases separated the two germline ends. CDR3 sequence (DNA): TGTGCCATCAGTGAGATTTCGGCCGAGCAGTTCTTC. Translated, it gives CAISEISAEQFF.

The genes are TRBV5-1 and TRBJ2-4; either TRBD1 or TRBD2 may supply D (6 bases each). The V gene's germline CDR1 is SGHRS and CDR2 YFSETQ. CDR3 size: 14 residues. The V and J ends lost 3 bases and 7 bases respectively, with 14 bases between them. The CDR3 coding sequence is TGCGCCAGCAGCTCGACAGGAGGGGGTAACATTCAGTACTTC. Residues: CASSSTGGGNIQYF.

The chain has TRBV7-6 and TRBJ2-3, with TRBD2 identical over 12 bases. Unmatched junction bases numbered 2, after V lost 5 bases and J lost 5 bases. Germline loops: CDR1 SGHVS, CDR2 FNYEAQ. This CDR3 region has 14 residues. CDR3 region: CASSQTSGRDTQYF. CDR3 DNA: TGTGCCAGCAGCCAGACTAGCGGGAGAGATACGCAGTATTTT.

The CDR3 loop is CASRSQGGETQYF. The CDR3 coding sequence is TGCGCCAGCAGATCACAGGGAGGCGAGACCCAGTACTTC. The V gene is TRBV5-1, the J gene TRBJ2-5, with D perhaps being TRBD1 or TRBD2 (6 bases each). The V gene lost 5 bases and the J gene lost 5 bases, with 13 bases spanning the gap. Per the germline V gene, CDR1 is SGHRS and CDR2 is YFSETQ. The length of the CDR3 is 13 residues.

This chain links TRBV20-1 with TRBJ1-1; D gene unclear. V lost 3 bases to trimming and J lost 4 bases, with 18 bases between them. Germline CDR1 DFQATT, CDR2 SNEGSKA (reference sequence). The CDR3 is 15 residues long. CDR3 DNA: TGCAGTGCTAGGCCCCCTGGGGATCTATTCACTGAAGCTTTCTTT. Residues: CSARPPGDLFTEAFF.

The CDR3 DNA is TGTGCCAGCAGCGCCGCAGGCGGCTACACCTTC. It yields the protein CASSAAGGYTF. The chain employs TRBV5-6 and TRBJ1-2; no clear D. The CDR3 extends over 11 amino acids. Germline CDR1 and CDR2: SGHDT and YYEEEE. Trimming shortened V by 4 bases and J by 8 bases, and 9 bases separated the two germline ends.

This clonotype came up a few times. The rearrangement uses TRBV9 and TRBJ1-2; 7 positions agree with TRBD1. The CDR3 spans 15 residues. V lost 2 bases and J lost 8; bases outside the gene matches: 12. Germline V gene data show CDR1 as SGDLS and CDR2 as YYNGEE. CDR3 bases: TGTGCCAGCAGCGTTTCTTCAGGGGGAACTTTAGGCTACACCTTC. Protein sequence: CASSVSSGGTLGYTF.

The chain links TRBV11-2 to TRBJ2-2; D is undetermined. The germline V gene encodes CDR1 SGHAT and CDR2 FQNNGV. This CDR3 spans 14 amino acids. V was shortened by 5 bases and J by 3 bases, with 10 bases between the two germline ends. DNA of the CDR3: TGTGCCAGCAGCGTACAGACCTACACCGGGGAGCTGTTTTTT. Protein sequence: CASSVQTYTGELFF.

J is TRBJ1-1 and V is TRBV3-1, with no clear D. V was cut by 4 bases and J by 11 bases, with 17 bases left in between. Germline CDR1 reads LGHDT; CDR2 reads YNNKEL (reference sequence). The CDR3 runs 13 residues. CDR3 coding DNA: TGTGCCAGCAGCCGCGGGAAGACGGGTGATGCTTTCTTT. Protein product: CASSRGKTGDAFF.

V usage is TRBV29-1 and J usage is TRBJ2-3; perhaps TRBD2 as D (5 bases). CDR3 length: 16 amino acids. CDR1 and CDR2 from the germline V gene are SQVTM and ANQGSEA. V was shortened by 3 bases and J by 4 bases, with 20 bases between the two germline ends. DNA for the CDR3: TGCAGCGTTGAGGTCGTCTACGGGGATGCTGCAGATACGCAGTATTTT. Its translation: CSVEVVYGDAADTQYF.

This chain joins TRBV5-1 and TRBJ2-1; TRBD2 aligns across 10 bases. V lost 0 bases and J lost 0; bases outside the gene matches: 9. The CDR3 sequence is 19 residues long. Germline values: CDR1 SGHRS, CDR2 YFSETQ. CDR3 DNA sequence: TGCGCCAGCAGCTTGGGGCTAGCGGGAGACCGATTCTCCTACAATGAGCAGTTCTTC. Translation gives CASSLGLAGDRFSYNEQFF.

This clonotype was observed many times. The chain joins TRBV7-9 to TRBJ2-1, with TRBD2 matching 7 bases. From germline, CDR1 is SEHNR and CDR2 FQNEAQ (reference sequence). Unmatched junction bases numbered 7, after V lost 2 bases and J lost 9 bases. The CDR3 contains 14 residues. CDR3 nucleotide sequence: TGTGCCAGCAGCTTATTCGCGGGAGAGGGTGAGCAGTTCTTC. It encodes CASSLFAGEGEQFF.

The V gene is TRBV9, the J gene TRBJ1-1, with D possibly matching TRBD1 (6 bases). Per the germline V gene, CDR1 is SGDLS and CDR2 is YYNGEE. CDR3 size: 15 residues. V dropped 3 bases and J dropped 1 base, with 13 bases sitting between them. The CDR3 sequence: CASSGGAVRNTEAFF. The CDR3, as DNA: TGTGCCAGCAGCGGGGGGGCGGTCAGGAACACTGAAGCTTTCTTT.

V gene TRBV5-1 combines with J gene TRBJ2-1; D remains ambiguous. Germline V gives CDR1 SGHRS, CDR2 YFSETQ. The CDR3 extends over 12 amino acids. Written as DNA, the CDR3 is TGCGCTACCAGCTTTAACGCCGGTGAGCAGTTCTTC. Its translation is CATSFNAGEQFF.